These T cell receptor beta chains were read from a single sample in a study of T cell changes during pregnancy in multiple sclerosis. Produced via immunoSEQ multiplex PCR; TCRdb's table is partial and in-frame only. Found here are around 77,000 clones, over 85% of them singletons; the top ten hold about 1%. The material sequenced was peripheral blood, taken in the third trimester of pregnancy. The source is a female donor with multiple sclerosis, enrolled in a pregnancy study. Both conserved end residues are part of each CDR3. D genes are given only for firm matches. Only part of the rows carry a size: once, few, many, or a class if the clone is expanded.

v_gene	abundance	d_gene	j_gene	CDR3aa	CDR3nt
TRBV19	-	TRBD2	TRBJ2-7	CASSMTGGLEEQYF	TGTGCCAGTAGTATGACGGGAGGCCTCGAAGAGCAGTACTTC
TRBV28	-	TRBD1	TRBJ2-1	CASRGTGSLDEQFF	TGTGCCAGCAGGGGGACAGGGTCCTTGGATGAGCAGTTCTTC
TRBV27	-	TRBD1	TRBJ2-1	CASSLSAGTGGYNEQFF	TGTGCCAGCAGTTTATCTGCAGGGACAGGGGGGTACAATGAGCAGTTCTTC
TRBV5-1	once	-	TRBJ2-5	CASSLGQEQETQYF	TGCGCCAGCAGCTTGGGACAGGAACAAGAGACCCAGTACTTC
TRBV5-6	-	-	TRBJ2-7	CASSSKGRLASYEQYF	TGTGCCAGCAGCTCCAAGGGGCGATTGGCCTCCTACGAGCAGTACTTC
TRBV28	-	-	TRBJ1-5	CASSPQGSNQPQHF	TGTGCCAGCAGTCCGCAGGGTAGCAATCAGCCCCAGCATTTT
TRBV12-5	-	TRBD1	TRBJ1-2	CASGSGQGANYGYTF	TGTGCTAGTGGTTCCGGCCAGGGGGCTAACTATGGCTACACCTTC
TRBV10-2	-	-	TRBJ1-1	CASSGLVNTEAFF	TGCGCCAGCTCAGGCCTCGTGAACACTGAAGCTTTCTTT
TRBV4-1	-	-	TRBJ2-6	CASSQDQYRDSGANVLTF	TGCGCCAGCAGCCAAGATCAGTACCGGGATTCCGGGGCCAACGTCCTGACTTTC
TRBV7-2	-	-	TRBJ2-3	CASSLARSTDTQYF	TGTGCCAGCAGCTTAGCGCGTAGCACAGATACGCAGTATTTT
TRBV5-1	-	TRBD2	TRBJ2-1	CASSLRSGRDEQFF	TGCGCCAGCAGCTTGCGTAGCGGGAGGGATGAGCAGTTCTTC
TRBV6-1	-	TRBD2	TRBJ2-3	CASSEGWLAGMQSDTQYF	TGTGCCAGCAGTGAAGGTTGGCTAGCGGGAATGCAGTCAGATACGCAGTATTTT
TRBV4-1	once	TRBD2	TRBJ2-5	CASSPQLAGGGGAETQYF	TGCGCCAGCAGCCCACAACTAGCGGGAGGGGGAGGCGCTGAGACCCAGTACTTC
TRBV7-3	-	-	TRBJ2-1	CASSPGLHPNEQFF	TGTGCCAGCAGCCCAGGCCTGCACCCCAATGAGCAGTTCTTC
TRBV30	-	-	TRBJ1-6	CAWSVEQPTSPLHF	TGTGCCTGGAGTGTAGAACAGCCGACTTCACCCCTCCACTTT
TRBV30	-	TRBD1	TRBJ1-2	CAWSEGQGKYGYTF	TGTGCCTGGAGCGAAGGACAGGGGAAGTATGGCTACACCTTC
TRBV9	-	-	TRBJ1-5	CASSPTGTRWPQHF	TGTGCCAGCAGCCCCACGGGGACAAGATGGCCCCAGCATTTT
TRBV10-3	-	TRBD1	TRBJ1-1	CAISESKGQGSAEAFF	TGTGCCATCAGTGAATCGAAAGGACAGGGGTCAGCTGAAGCTTTCTTT
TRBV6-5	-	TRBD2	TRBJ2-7	CASSLAGGSYEQYF	TGTGCCAGCAGTTTAGCGGGAGGATCCTACGAGCAGTACTTC
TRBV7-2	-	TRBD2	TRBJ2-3	CASSLRRLAGGPADTQYF	TGTGCCAGCAGCTTGCGTAGACTAGCGGGAGGGCCCGCAGATACGCAGTATTTT
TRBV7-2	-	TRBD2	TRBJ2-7	CASSLELFLAGREQYF	TGTGCCAGCAGCTTAGAACTATTCCTAGCGGGACGCGAGCAGTACTTC
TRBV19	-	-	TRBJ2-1	CASRRPGGQRDNEQFF	TGTGCCAGTAGGCGTCCCGGCGGGCAGAGGGACAATGAGCAGTTCTTC
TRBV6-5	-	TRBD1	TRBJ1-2	CASTYRGGYTF	TGTGCCAGCACCTACAGGGGTGGCTACACCTTC
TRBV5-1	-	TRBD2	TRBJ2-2	CASSLGTSGATGELFF	TGCGCCAGCAGCCTTGGGACTAGCGGGGCCACCGGGGAGCTGTTTTTT
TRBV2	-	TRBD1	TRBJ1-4	CASSKRTGRAEKLFF	TGTGCCAGCAGTAAAAGGACAGGGCGGGCTGAAAAACTGTTTTTT
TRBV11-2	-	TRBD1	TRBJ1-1	CASSLGDRNTEAFF	TGTGCCAGCAGCTTAGGGGACAGGAACACTGAAGCTTTCTTT
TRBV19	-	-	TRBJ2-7	CASSPRVSSYEQYF	TGTGCCAGTAGTCCGCGGGTCAGCTCCTACGAGCAGTACTTC
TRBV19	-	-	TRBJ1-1	CASSTSPDRRLTEAFF	TGTGCCAGTAGTACCTCACCGGACAGACGACTCACTGAAGCTTTCTTT
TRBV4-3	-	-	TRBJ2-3	CASSQDHAQEGGTQYF	TGCGCCAGCAGCCAAGATCACGCCCAAGAAGGGGGTACGCAGTATTTT
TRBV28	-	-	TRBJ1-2	CASSFRVFGYTF	TGTGCCAGCAGTTTTCGAGTTTTTGGCTACACCTTC
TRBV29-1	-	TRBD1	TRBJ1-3	CSVAGGSGQGLGNTIYF	TGCAGCGTTGCGGGGGGGAGCGGACAGGGGTTGGGAAACACCATATATTTT
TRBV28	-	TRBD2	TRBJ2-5	CASSLSLAGYQETQYF	TGTGCCAGCAGTTTATCCCTAGCGGGATACCAAGAGACCCAGTACTTC
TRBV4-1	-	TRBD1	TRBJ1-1	CASSILEGARTEAFF	TGCGCCAGCAGTATACTAGAGGGGGCGCGGACTGAAGCTTTCTTT
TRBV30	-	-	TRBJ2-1	CAWSVTRGEIGLNEQFF	TGTGCCTGGAGTGTAACCCGGGGTGAGATAGGGCTCAATGAGCAGTTCTTC
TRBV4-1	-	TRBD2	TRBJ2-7	CASSRLAGAGEQYF	TGCGCCAGCAGCCGACTAGCGGGAGCGGGTGAGCAGTACTTC
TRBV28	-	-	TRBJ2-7	CASSKGLTSYEQYF	TGTGCCAGCAGTAAAGGCCTGACTTCGTACGAGCAGTACTTC
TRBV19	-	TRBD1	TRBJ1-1	CASSTTRDRAAEAFF	TGTGCCAGTAGTACGACCCGGGACAGGGCGGCTGAAGCTTTCTTT
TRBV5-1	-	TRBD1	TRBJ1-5	CASSLTGGSNQPQHF	TGCGCCAGCAGCTTAACAGGGGGGAGCAATCAGCCCCAGCATTTT
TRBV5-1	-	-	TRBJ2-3	CASSSGGVDTQYF	TGCGCCAGCAGTTCTGGAGGGGTAGATACGCAGTATTTT
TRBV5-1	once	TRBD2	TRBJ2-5	CASSPLAGGEETQYF	TGCGCCAGCAGTCCTCTAGCGGGAGGGGAAGAGACCCAGTACTTC
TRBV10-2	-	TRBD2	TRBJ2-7	CATRLAGGPGEQYF	TGCGCCACTCGACTAGCGGGAGGGCCGGGCGAGCAGTACTTC
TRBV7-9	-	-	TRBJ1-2	CASSLLGGYTF	TGTGCCAGCAGCTTACTGGGCGGCTACACCTTC
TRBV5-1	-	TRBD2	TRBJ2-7	CASSLAAGGPYEQYF	TGCGCCAGCAGCTTGGCTGCGGGAGGGCCCTACGAGCAGTACTTC
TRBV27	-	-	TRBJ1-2	CASSLSGRASSNYGYTF	TGTGCCAGCAGTTTATCGGGGAGGGCATCCTCTAACTATGGCTACACCTTC
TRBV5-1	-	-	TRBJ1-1	CASSLEGGARTEAFF	TGCGCCAGCAGCTTGGAGGGGGGGGCGAGGACTGAAGCTTTCTTT
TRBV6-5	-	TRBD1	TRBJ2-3	CASRTGTGTDTQYF	TGTGCCAGCAGAACCGGGACAGGCACAGATACGCAGTATTTT
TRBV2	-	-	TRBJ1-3	CASTGTKSGNTIYF	TGTGCCAGCACGGGGACAAAATCTGGAAACACCATATATTTT
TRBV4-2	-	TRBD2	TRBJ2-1	CASSQDPGTSGLNEQFF	TGTGCCAGCAGCCAAGATCCAGGGACTAGCGGGTTGAATGAGCAGTTCTTC
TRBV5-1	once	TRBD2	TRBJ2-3	CASSVGSLTSGHTQYF	TGCGCCAGCAGCGTAGGGAGCCTGACTAGCGGACATACGCAGTATTTT
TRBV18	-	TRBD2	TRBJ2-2	CASSPEGLAGLNTGELFF	TGTGCCAGCTCCCCGGAGGGACTAGCGGGATTGAACACCGGGGAGCTGTTTTTT
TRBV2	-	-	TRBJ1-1	CASSEMGQNTEAFF	TGTGCCAGCAGTGAAATGGGACAGAACACTGAAGCTTTCTTT
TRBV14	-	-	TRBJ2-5	CASSQFRETQYF	TGTGCCAGCAGCCAGTTTCGAGAGACCCAGTACTTC
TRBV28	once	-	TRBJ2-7	CASSLSRRDHEQYF	TGTGCCAGCAGTTTATCGCGGCGGGATCACGAGCAGTACTTC
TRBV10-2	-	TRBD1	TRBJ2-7	CASRVNTGGSYEQYF	TGCGCCAGCAGGGTTAATACAGGGGGCTCCTACGAGCAGTACTTC